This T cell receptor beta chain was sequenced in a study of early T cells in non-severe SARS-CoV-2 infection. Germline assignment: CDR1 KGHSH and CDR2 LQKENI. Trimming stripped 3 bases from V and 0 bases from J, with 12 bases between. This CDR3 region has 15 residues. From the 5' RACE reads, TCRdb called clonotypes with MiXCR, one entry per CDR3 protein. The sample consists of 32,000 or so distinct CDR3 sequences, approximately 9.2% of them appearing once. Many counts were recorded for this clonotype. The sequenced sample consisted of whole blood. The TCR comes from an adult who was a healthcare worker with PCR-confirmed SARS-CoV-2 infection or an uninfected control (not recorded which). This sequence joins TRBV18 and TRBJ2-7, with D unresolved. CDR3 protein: CASSPLDTISYEQYF. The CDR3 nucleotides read TGTGCCAGCTCACCCCTTGACACGATCTCCTACGAGCAGTACTTC.